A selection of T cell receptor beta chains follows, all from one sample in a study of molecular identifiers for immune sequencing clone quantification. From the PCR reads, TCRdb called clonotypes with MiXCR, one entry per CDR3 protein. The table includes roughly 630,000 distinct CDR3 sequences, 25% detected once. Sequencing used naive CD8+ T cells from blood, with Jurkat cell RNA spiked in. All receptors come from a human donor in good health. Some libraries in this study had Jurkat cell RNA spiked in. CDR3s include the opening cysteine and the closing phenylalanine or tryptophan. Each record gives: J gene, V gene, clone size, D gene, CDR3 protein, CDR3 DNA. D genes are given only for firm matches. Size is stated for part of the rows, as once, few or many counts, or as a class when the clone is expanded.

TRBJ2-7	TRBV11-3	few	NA	CASSLSLDEQYF	TGTGCCAGCAGCTTGAGCCTGGACGAGCAGTACTTC
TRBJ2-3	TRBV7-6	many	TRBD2	CASSLGAGGSTDTQYF	TGTGCCAGCAGTCTGGGGGCGGGGGGAAGCACAGATACGCAGTATTTT
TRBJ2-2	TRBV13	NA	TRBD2	CASSIGLAGVTRELFF	TGTGCCAGCAGCATCGGACTAGCGGGAGTCACCAGGGAGCTGTTTTTT
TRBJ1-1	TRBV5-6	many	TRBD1	CASSPERQGATEAFF	TGTGCCAGCAGCCCTGAACGGCAGGGGGCCACTGAAGCTTTCTTT
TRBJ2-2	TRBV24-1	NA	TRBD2	CATSGGNTGELFF	TGTGCCACGTCGGGGGGGAACACCGGGGAGCTGTTTTTT
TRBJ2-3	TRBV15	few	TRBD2	CATSSQWTSGSPDTQFF	TGTGCCACCAGCAGCCAATGGACTAGCGGGAGTCCAGATACGCAGTTTTTT
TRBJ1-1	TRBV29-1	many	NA	CSVELSLDTEAFF	TGCAGCGTTGAGCTCAGCTTGGACACTGAAGCTTTCTTT
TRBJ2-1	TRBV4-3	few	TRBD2	CASSQELAGGLRVNEQFF	TGCGCCAGCAGCCAAGAACTAGCGGGGGGCCTAAGGGTGAATGAGCAGTTCTTC
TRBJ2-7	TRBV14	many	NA	CASSPRDRLEQYF	TGTGCCAGCAGCCCCCGGGACCGCCTCGAGCAGTACTTC
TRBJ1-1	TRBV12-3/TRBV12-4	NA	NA	CASSGDRGISMNTGAFF	TGTGCCAGCAGTGGCGATCGTGGTATTAGCATGAACACTGGAGCTTTCTTT
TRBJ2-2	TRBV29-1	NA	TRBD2	CSVDGLAGGGTGKLFF	TGCAGCGTTGATGGTCTAGCGGGAGGCGGCACCGGGAAGCTGTTTTTT
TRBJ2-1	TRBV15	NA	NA	CATSRDLVGQPYNEQFF	TGTGCCACCAGCAGAGATCTGGTGGGACAACCCTACAATGAGCAGTTCTTC
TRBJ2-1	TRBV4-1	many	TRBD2	CASSQISRGLYEQFF	TGCGCCAGCAGCCAAATTTCGCGGGGGTTGTATGAGCAGTTCTTC
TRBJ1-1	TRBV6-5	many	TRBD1	CASSFDRANTEAFF	TGTGCCAGCAGTTTTGACAGGGCGAACACTGAAGCTTTCTTT
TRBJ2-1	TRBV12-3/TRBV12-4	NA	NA	CASSRGLWEQFF	TGTGCCAGCAGTCGCGGCCTTTGGGAGCAGTTCTTC
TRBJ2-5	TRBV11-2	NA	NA	CASSPLVWNQETQYF	TGTGCCAGCAGCCCGTTAGTATGGAATCAAGAGACCCAGTACTTC
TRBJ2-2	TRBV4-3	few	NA	CASSQAETGELFF	TGCGCCAGCAGCCAAGCCGAAACCGGGGAGCTGTTTTTT
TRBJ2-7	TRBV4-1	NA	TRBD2	CASSQRRGGSYEQYF	TGCGCCAGCAGCCAAAGGCGCGGGGGTTCCTACGAGCAGTACTTC
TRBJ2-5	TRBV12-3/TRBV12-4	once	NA	CASSGQGLAEETQYF	TGTGCCAGCAGCGGACAAGGACTGGCTGAGGAGACCCAGTACTTC
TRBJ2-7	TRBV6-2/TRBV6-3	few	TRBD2	CASSSLAGGYEQYF	TGTGCCAGCAGTTCGCTAGCGGGAGGCTACGAGCAGTACTTC
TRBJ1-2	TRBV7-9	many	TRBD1	CASSRGNDGTGGGYTF	TGTGCCAGCAGCCGGGGAAATGACGGTACAGGGGGCGGCTACACCTTC
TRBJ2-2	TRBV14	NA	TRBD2	CASSPLAGGLPGELFF	TGTGCCAGCAGCCCACTAGCGGGAGGGCTGCCCGGGGAGCTGTTTTTT
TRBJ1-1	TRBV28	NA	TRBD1	CASSVLRGLDTEAFF	TGTGCCAGCAGTGTGCTAAGGGGGCTGGACACTGAAGCTTTCTTT
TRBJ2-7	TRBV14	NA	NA	CASSQGAAAYEQYF	TGTGCCAGCAGCCAGGGGGCGGCAGCCTACGAGCAGTACTTC
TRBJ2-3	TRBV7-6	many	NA	CASSKGLKNTDTQYF	TGTGCCAGCAGCAAAGGACTAAAAAACACAGATACGCAGTATTTT
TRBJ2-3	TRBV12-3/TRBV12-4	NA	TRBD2	CASSPPTSGGADTQYF	TGTGCCAGCAGTCCTCCGACTAGCGGTGGGGCAGATACGCAGTATTTT
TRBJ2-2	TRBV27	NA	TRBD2	CASSLLAGGANTGELFF	TGTGCCAGCAGTTTACTAGCGGGGGGGGCCAACACCGGGGAGCTGTTTTTT
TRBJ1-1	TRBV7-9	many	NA	CASSHPQAGLKTEAFF	TGTGCCAGCAGCCATCCACAGGCAGGGTTGAAGACTGAAGCTTTCTTT
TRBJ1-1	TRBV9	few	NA	CASSVGFRSGAFF	TGTGCCAGCAGCGTAGGTTTCAGGAGTGGGGCTTTCTTT
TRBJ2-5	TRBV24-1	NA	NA	CATSLGTGSETHYF	TGTGCCACCAGTTTAGGAACAGGGAGCGAGACCCATTACTTC